This T cell receptor (beta chain) was sequenced for a study of T cells in narcolepsy. Data came from immunoSEQ multiplex PCR; TCRdb stores just in-frame clones and leaves some out. The sample yields 21,000 or so clones, 92% seen once. Trimming removed 5 bases at V and 1 base at J, with 11 bases between. Germline CDR1 reads PRHDT; CDR2 reads FYEKMQ (reference sequence). This CDR3 is 14 amino acids long. Notes on this clone: The antigen is not known.

Whole-study results and caveats: HCRT-specific and TRIB2-specific autoreactive clonotypes appeared among same-patient CSF and blood CD4+ clonotypes.

This clonotype originated in a human donor with narcolepsy. The chain uses TRBV13 and TRBJ1-1; TRBD1 might be the D (5 bases). Sequences were obtained from CD45RA- memory CD4+ T cells from PBMCs. The CDR3 DNA is TGTGCCAGCAGCGCGAAAGACAGGAACACTGAAGCTTTCTTT. It encodes CASSAKDRNTEAFF.